This T cell receptor (beta chain) was identified in a study of shared clonotypes between healthy human individuals. HIV-negative, healthy adults without recent acute infections or vaccinations were the donors. All the donors were Caucasian adults who lived in Nashville, Tennessee. Sequenced by immunoSEQ multiplex PCR; TCRdb stores in-frame clones only, minus some. The table records 1.5 million to 1.9 million clones, approximately 98% of them present only once. The CDR3 length is 16 residues. J lost 5 bases, V lost 3 bases, and 13 bases had no gene match. Germline V lookup: CDR1 SGHNT, CDR2 YYREEE (reference sequence).

V gene TRBV5-4 combines with J gene TRBJ2-5; 7 nucleotides line up with TRBD1. The receptor was isolated from a young man in good health. Specimen: naive CD4+ T cells sorted from blood. Subset described: CD45RA+ positively selected. Here the CDR3 DNA reads TGTGCCAGCAGCTCTCCCAACAGGGGCCAGCGGGAGACCCAGTACTTC. Protein: CASSSPNRGQRETQYF.